The 21 T cell receptor beta chains given below trace back to one sample, sequenced in a study of OX40 agonist ivuxolimab in advanced cancers. Generated by immunoSEQ multiplex PCR, the TCRdb table keeps only in-frame clones and is missing some. The repertoire holds tens of thousands of clones, with approximately 88% as singletons. The material was CD4+ or CD8+ T cells sorted from blood, obtained in a trial of the OX40 agonist ivuxolimab. These TCRs come from an adult with an advanced solid tumor such as melanoma, head and neck, liver or kidney cancer.

The V gene is TRBV10-3, the J gene TRBJ2-7; 9 bases fit TRBD1. The CDR3 runs to 13 residues. The J segment lost 6 bases and the V segment lost 8 bases, leaving 8 bases of the junction unmatched. In germline, CDR1 is ENHRY, CDR2 SYGVKD. CDR3 region: CAIRSGQGSEQYF. CDR3 in DNA: TGTGCCATCCGAAGCGGACAGGGGAGCGAGCAGTACTTC.

This chain links TRBV5-1 with TRBJ1-1; no firm D call. Deletions cut 0 bases from V and 1 base from J, with 7 bases between. CDR1 is SGHRS and CDR2 is YFSETQ in the germline V gene. The CDR3 covers 14 residues. The chain's CDR3 is CASSLDSGNTEAFF. The CDR3 DNA is TGCGCCAGCAGCTTGGATTCAGGGAACACTGAAGCTTTCTTT.

This chain links TRBV11-2 with TRBJ1-1, with 8 bases matching TRBD1. CDR1 SGHAT and CDR2 FQNNGV come from the germline V gene. This CDR3 comprises 13 residues. The V and J ends lost 2 bases and 5 bases, in that order; junction bases with no gene match: 1. The CDR3 is CASSLRQGTEAFF. In DNA form, the CDR3 reads TGTGCCAGCAGCTTAAGACAGGGGACTGAAGCTTTCTTT.

This clone has a single count. The chain is built from TRBV5-1 and TRBJ2-1; 7 bases fit TRBD1. Germline V lookup: CDR1 SGHRS, CDR2 YFSETQ. The CDR3 has 15 residues. Unmatched junction bases numbered 12, after V lost 2 bases and J lost 10 bases. The CDR3, as DNA: TGCGCCAGCAGCTTCGCCCCCGGGACAGTAACCGAGCAGTTCTTC. Protein: CASSFAPGTVTEQFF.

The rearrangement joins TRBV27 to TRBJ1-2; no clear D gene. Trimming cost V 3 bases and J 3 bases, with 11 bases left between them. CDR1 is MNHEY and CDR2 is SMNVEV in the germline V gene (reference sequence). This CDR3 contains 14 residues. CDR3 amino acids: CASSLAGRYYGYTF. The CDR3 nucleotides are TGTGCCAGCAGTTTGGCGGGTCGTTACTATGGCTACACCTTC.

The chain carries TRBV30 and TRBJ1-2; possible D gene TRBD1, 5 bases. CDR3 size: 13 residues. Per the germline V gene, CDR1 is GTSNPN and CDR2 is SVGIG (reference sequence). V was pared by 2 bases and J by 3 bases, with 10 bases between. CDR3 amino acids: CAWSSGADYGYTF. As DNA, the CDR3 is TGTGCCTGGAGTTCCGGGGCGGACTATGGCTACACCTTC.

Only a few counts were recorded for this clone. This sequence joins TRBV2 and TRBJ1-2; 7 positions match TRBD1. Germline V gene sequence: CDR1 SNHLY, CDR2 FYNNEI. V was clipped by 4 bases and J by 4 bases; unmatched bases: 6. The CDR3 covers 14 residues. The CDR3 protein is CASSGQGIFYGYTF. The CDR3 bases are TGTGCCAGCAGTGGACAGGGCATCTTCTATGGCTACACCTTC.

V usage is TRBV5-1 and J usage is TRBJ1-4; D remains ambiguous. The germline CDR1 and CDR2 sequences are SGHRS and YFSETQ. The CDR3 is 14 amino acids. The V end was cut by 2 bases, the J end by 4 bases, with 9 bases between. The CDR3 region has the DNA TGCGCCAGCAGCTTAGCCGGTCTTAATGAAAAACTGTTTTTT. It is translated as CASSLAGLNEKLFF.

J is TRBJ1-3 and V is TRBV5-4; 8 positions match TRBD1. After removal of 3 bases from V and 4 bases from J, the junction contained 3 bases not matched to a gene. This CDR3 has 14 amino acids. Germline V gives CDR1 SGHNT, CDR2 YYREEE (reference sequence). CDR3 region: CASSSTGAGNTIYF. In DNA form, the CDR3 reads TGTGCCAGCAGCTCGACAGGGGCAGGAAACACCATATATTTT.

The gene calls are TRBV11-3 and TRBJ2-2; D ambiguous. The CDR3 has 13 residues. The germline gives CDR1 SGHNT, CDR2 YENEEA. V gave up 5 bases and J gave up 6 bases, with 10 bases separating them. The CDR3 region is CASSPRFSGELFF. The CDR3, as DNA: TGTGCCAGCAGCCCCCGTTTCTCCGGGGAGCTGTTTTTT.

The rearrangement joins TRBV5-1 to TRBJ1-3; TRBD1 is a possible D gene (6 bases). The CDR3 runs 18 residues. Germline CDR1 and CDR2: SGHRS and YFSETQ. V was shortened by 3 bases and J by 0 bases, with 19 bases between the two germline ends. Here the CDR3 reads CASSSPGGTSRSGNTIYF. CDR3 coding DNA: TGCGCCAGCAGCTCCCCTGGGGGCACGTCCCGCTCTGGAAACACCATATATTTT.

V gene TRBV6-4 combines with J gene TRBJ1-3; D is unresolved. With 2 bases removed from V and 0 bases from J, the gap between germline ends came to 23 bases. Per the germline V gene, CDR1 is MRHNA and CDR2 is SNTAGT. CDR3 size: 20 residues. The chain's CDR3 is CASSDPFQVALASSGNTIYF. CDR3 nucleotides: TGTGCCAGCAGTGACCCTTTCCAGGTCGCCTTAGCCTCCTCTGGAAACACCATATATTTT.

The gene calls are TRBV19 and TRBJ2-1; tentative D call: TRBD1 (6 bases). V dropped 0 bases and J dropped 2 bases, with 11 bases sitting between them. Germline-derived CDR1 and CDR2 are LNHDA and SQIVND (reference sequence). The CDR3 extends over 16 amino acids. The CDR3 reads CASSIDHRAPYNEQFF. The CDR3 region has the DNA TGTGCCAGTAGTATAGATCACAGGGCCCCCTACAATGAGCAGTTCTTC.

This chain connects TRBV7-3 to TRBJ1-1, with no clear D. V lost 2 bases to trimming and J lost 0 bases, with 10 bases between them. The CDR3 runs 15 residues. Germline lookup yields CDR1 SGHTA and CDR2 FQGTGA. The CDR3 DNA reads as TGTGCCAGCAGCTTACAGGCGGGGTTGAACACTGAAGCTTTCTTT. Protein: CASSLQAGLNTEAFF.

This clone is a singleton in its sample. The chain uses TRBV28 and TRBJ1-4, with TRBD1 matching 7 bases. The CDR3 has 16 amino acids. Germline CDR1 and CDR2: MDHEN and SYDVKM. The J segment lost 5 bases and the V segment lost 5 bases, leaving 11 bases of the junction unmatched. CDR3 bases: TGTGCCAGCAGTCCCCCCGACAGGGAGGGGAATGAAAAACTGTTTTTT. Residues: CASSPPDREGNEKLFF.

This clone was counted once. The CDR3 nucleotides are TGCGCCAGCAGCTTGGCCAAGGACAGGTTGGTCACTGAAGCTTTCTTT. Translated: CASSLAKDRLVTEAFF. V and J are TRBV5-1 and TRBJ1-1, with 7 positions matching TRBD1. The CDR3 is 16 residues long. Germline V gives CDR1 SGHRS, CDR2 YFSETQ. Germline trimming cut 0 bases from V and 4 bases from J; bases unmatched to any gene: 9.

The chain uses TRBV19 and TRBJ1-1; D is possibly TRBD1 (6 bases). The CDR3 runs to 15 residues. The germline V gene encodes CDR1 LNHDA and CDR2 SQIVND (reference sequence). Trimming took 0 bases from V and 1 from J, leaving 9 bases between them. CDR3 protein: CASSIEARGNTEAFF. DNA for the CDR3: TGTGCCAGTAGTATAGAGGCCAGGGGGAACACTGAAGCTTTCTTT.

The chain joins TRBV6-5 to TRBJ1-5; D might be TRBD1 (5 bases). The ends were cut back, 4 bases at V and 7 bases at J, with 8 bases in the middle. CDR3 length equals 12 residues. CDR1 and CDR2 (germline): MNHEY, SVGAGI. CDR3 region: CASSSGQQPQHF. The CDR3 DNA reads as TGTGCCAGCAGTTCAGGACAACAGCCCCAGCATTTT.

V is TRBV7-9 and J is TRBJ2-5; possible D gene TRBD2, 7 bases. The CDR3 spans 15 residues. With 4 bases removed from V and 4 bases from J, the gap between germline ends came to 16 bases. The germline V gene encodes CDR1 SEHNR and CDR2 FQNEAQ (reference sequence). The DNA of the CDR3 is TGTGCCAGCAGCTGGGGGGGGGCGCCTCCAGAGACCCAGTACTTC. It specifies CASSWGGAPPETQYF.

This chain connects TRBV6-1 to TRBJ1-1; D not resolved. The V gene's germline CDR1 is MNHNS and CDR2 SASEGT. The V end was cut by 4 bases, the J end by 3 bases, with 12 bases between. The CDR3 contains 14 residues. The CDR3 loop is CASSALEGYTEAFF. The CDR3 region has the DNA TGTGCCAGCAGTGCATTGGAGGGATACACTGAAGCTTTCTTT.

The chain combines TRBV18 with TRBJ1-4; no reliable D call. The CDR3 runs 14 residues. The V gene lost 4 bases and the J gene lost 4 bases, with 10 bases spanning the gap. The germline V gene encodes CDR1 KGHSH and CDR2 LQKENI. CDR3 nucleotides: TGTGCCAGCTCACGTGGCAGGAATAATGAAAAACTGTTTTTT. It translates to CASSRGRNNEKLFF.